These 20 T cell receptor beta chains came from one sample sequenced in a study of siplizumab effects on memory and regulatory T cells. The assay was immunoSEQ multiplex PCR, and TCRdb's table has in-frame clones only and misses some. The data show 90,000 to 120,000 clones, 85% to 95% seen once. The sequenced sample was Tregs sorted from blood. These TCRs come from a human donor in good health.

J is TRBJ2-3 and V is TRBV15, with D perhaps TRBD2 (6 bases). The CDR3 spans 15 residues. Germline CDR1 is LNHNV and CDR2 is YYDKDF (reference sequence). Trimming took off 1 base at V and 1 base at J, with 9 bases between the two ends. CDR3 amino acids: CATSRGRVGTDTQYF. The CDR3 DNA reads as TGTGCCACCAGCAGAGGGAGGGTGGGCACAGATACGCAGTATTTT.

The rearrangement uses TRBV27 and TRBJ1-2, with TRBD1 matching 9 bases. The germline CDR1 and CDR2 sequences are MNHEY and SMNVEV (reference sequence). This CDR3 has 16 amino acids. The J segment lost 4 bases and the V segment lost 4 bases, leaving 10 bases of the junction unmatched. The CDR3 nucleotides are TGTGCCAGCAGTTACAGGGGACAGGGAGTTCTCTATGGCTACACCTTC. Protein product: CASSYRGQGVLYGYTF.

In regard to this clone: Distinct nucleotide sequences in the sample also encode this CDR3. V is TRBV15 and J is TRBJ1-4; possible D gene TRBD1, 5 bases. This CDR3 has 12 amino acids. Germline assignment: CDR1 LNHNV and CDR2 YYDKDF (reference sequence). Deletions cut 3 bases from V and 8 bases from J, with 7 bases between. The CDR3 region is CATSRGGEKLFF. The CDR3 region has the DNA TGTGCCACCAGCAGGGGGGGGGAAAAACTGTTTTTT.

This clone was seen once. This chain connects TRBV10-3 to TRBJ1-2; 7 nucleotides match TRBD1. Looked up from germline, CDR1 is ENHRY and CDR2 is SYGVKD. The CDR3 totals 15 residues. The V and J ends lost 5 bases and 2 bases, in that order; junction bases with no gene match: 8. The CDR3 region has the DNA TGTGCCATCAGTCCGGGGACAGTCGCCAACTATGGCTACACCTTC. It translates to CAISPGTVANYGYTF.

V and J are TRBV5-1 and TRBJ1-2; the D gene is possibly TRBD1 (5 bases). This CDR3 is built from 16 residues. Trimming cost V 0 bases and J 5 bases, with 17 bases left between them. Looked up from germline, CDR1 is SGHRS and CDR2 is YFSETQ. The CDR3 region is CASSLVMGPGGYGYTF. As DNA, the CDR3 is TGCGCCAGCAGCTTGGTTATGGGGCCTGGGGGTTATGGCTACACCTTC.

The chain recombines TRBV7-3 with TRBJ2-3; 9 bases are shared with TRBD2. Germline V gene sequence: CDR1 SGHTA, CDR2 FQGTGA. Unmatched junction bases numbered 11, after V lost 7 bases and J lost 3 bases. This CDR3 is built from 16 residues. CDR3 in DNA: TGTGCCAGCACCCGATCCCTAGCGGGAAAAACAGATACGCAGTATTTT. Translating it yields CASTRSLAGKTDTQYF.

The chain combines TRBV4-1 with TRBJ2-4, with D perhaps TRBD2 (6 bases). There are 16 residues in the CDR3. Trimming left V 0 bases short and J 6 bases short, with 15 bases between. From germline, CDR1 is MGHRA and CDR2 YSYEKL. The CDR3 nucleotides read TGCGCCAGCAGCCAAGATAGGGCGGGGTGGGGAAACATTCAGTACTTC. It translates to CASSQDRAGWGNIQYF.

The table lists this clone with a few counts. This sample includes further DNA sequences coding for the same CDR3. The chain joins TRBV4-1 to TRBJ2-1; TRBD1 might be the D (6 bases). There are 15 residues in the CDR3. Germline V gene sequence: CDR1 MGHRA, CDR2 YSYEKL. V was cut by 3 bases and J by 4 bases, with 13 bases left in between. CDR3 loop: CASSQFTGTYNEQFF. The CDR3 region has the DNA TGCGCCAGCAGCCAGTTCACCGGGACATACAATGAGCAGTTCTTC.

CDR3: CASSGQSYEQYF. The CDR3 DNA reads TGTGCCAGCAGTGGACAGTCCTACGAGCAGTACTTC. The gene calls are TRBV6-6 and TRBJ2-7; the D gene is possibly TRBD1 (6 bases). This CDR3 comprises 12 residues. Per germline, CDR1 MNHNY and CDR2 SVGAGI (reference sequence). V lost 5 bases, J lost 1 base, and 6 bases lay in between.

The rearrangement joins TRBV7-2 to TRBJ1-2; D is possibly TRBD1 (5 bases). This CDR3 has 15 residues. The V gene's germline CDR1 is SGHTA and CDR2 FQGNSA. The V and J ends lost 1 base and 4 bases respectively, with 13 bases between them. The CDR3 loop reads CASSLGRGALYGYTF. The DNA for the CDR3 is TGTGCCAGCAGCTTAGGACGGGGCGCCCTCTATGGCTACACCTTC.

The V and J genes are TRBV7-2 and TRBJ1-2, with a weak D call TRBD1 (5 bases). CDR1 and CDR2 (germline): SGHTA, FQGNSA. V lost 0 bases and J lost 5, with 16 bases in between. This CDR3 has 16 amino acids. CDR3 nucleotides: TGTGCCAGCAGCTTAGCGTCGTCGGCAGGGTCATATGGCTACACCTTC. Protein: CASSLASSAGSYGYTF.

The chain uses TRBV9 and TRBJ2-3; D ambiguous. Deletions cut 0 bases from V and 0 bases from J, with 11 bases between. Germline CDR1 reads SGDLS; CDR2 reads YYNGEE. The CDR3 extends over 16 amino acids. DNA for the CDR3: TGTGCCAGCAGCGTAGGGGCGGAGCCTAGCACAGATACGCAGTATTTT. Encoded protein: CASSVGAEPSTDTQYF.

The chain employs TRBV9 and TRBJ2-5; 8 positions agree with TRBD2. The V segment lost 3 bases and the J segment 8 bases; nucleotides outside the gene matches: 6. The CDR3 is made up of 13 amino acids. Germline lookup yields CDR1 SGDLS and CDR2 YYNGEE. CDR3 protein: CASSAGTSSTQYF. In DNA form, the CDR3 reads TGTGCCAGCAGCGCCGGGACTAGTAGTACCCAGTACTTC. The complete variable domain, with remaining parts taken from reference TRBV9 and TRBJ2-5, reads DSGVTQTPKHLITATGQRVTLRCSPRSGDLSVYWYQQSLDQGLQFLIQYYNGEERAKGNILERFSAQQFPDLHSELNLSSLELGDSALYFCASSAGTSSTQYFGPGTRLLVL.

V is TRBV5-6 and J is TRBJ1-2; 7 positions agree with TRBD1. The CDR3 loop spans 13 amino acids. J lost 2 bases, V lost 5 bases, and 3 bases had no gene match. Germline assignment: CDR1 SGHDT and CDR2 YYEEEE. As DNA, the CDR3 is TGTGCCAGCAGGGCACAGGGGAACTATGGCTACACCTTC. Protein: CASRAQGNYGYTF. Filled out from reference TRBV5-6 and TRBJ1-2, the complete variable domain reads DAGVTQSPTHLIKTRGQQVTLRCSPKSGHDTVSWYQQALGQGPQFIFQYYEEEERQRGNFPDRFSGHQFPNYSSELNVNALLLGDSALYLCASRAQGNYGYTFGSGTRLTVV.

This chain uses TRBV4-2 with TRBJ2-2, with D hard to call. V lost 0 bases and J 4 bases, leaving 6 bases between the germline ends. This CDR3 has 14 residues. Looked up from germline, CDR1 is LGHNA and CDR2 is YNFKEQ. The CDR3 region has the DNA TGTGCCAGCAGCCAAGATACCGGCACCGGGGAGCTGTTTTTT. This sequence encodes CASSQDTGTGELFF.

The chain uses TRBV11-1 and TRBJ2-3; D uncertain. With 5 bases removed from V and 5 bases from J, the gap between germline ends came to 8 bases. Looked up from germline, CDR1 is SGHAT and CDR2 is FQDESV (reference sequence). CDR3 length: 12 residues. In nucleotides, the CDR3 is TGTGCCAGCAGCCGTCAGCAAGATACGCAGTATTTT. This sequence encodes CASSRQQDTQYF.

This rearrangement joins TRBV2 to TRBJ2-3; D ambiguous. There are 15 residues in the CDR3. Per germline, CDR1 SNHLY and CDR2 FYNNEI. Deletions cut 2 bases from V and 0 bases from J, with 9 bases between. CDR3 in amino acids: CASSEISPSTDTQYF. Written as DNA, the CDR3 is TGTGCCAGCAGTGAAATCTCACCCAGCACAGATACGCAGTATTTT.

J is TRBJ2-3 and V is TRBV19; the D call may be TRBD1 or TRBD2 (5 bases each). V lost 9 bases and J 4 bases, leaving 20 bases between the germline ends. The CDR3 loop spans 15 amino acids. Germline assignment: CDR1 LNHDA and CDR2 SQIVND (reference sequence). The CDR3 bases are TGTGCCAGCCGGTTCCCCGGGGCTGGCGCAGATACGCAGTATTTT. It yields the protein CASRFPGAGADTQYF.

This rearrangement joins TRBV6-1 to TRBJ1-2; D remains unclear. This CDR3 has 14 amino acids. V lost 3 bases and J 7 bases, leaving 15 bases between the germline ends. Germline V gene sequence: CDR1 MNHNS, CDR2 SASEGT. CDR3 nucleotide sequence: TGTGCCAGCAGTGAGCGGGCATGGAAGGTTGGCTACACCTTC. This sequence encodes CASSERAWKVGYTF.

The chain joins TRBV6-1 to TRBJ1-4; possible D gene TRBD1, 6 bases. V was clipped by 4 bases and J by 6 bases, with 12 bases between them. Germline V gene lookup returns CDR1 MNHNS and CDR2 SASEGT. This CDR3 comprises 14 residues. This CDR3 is CASSGRGKDEKLFF. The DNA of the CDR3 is TGTGCCAGCAGTGGTAGGGGGAAGGATGAAAAACTGTTTTTT.